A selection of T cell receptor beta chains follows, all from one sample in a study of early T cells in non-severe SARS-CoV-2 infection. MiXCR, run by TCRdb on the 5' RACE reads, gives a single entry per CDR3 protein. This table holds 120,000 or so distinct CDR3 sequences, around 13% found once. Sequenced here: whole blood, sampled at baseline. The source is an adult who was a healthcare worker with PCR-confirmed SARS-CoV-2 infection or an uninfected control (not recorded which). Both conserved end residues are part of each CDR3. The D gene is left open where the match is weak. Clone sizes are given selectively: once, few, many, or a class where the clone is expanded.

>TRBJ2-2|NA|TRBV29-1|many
TGCAGCGTTGAAGATGGGGATTTCACCGGGGAGCTGTTTTTT
CSVEDGDFTGELFF
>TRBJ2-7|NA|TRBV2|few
TGTGCCAGCAGTTCCGACAGGAGCGAGCAGTACTTC
CASSSDRSEQYF
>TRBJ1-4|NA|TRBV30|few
TGTGCCTGGAGTTTAGGGTCCGAGGAAAAACTGTTTTTT
CAWSLGSEEKLFF
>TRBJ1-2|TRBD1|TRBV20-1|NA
TGCAGTGCTACCCCGGGACAGGCGGATGGCTACACCTTC
CSATPGQADGYTF
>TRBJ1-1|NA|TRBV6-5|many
TGTGCCAGCAGTTACTCGAGGCGAGAGAACACTGAAGCTTTCTTT
CASSYSRRENTEAFF
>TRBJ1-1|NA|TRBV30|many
TGTGCCTGGAGTGTACTCGGGAACACTGAAGCTTTCTTT
CAWSVLGNTEAFF
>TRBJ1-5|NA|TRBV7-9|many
TGTGCCAGCAGCTTAGGGGGTCAGAATAGCAATCAGCCCCAGCATTTT
CASSLGGQNSNQPQHF
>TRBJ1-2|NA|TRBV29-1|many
NA
CSVGEGTRFTF
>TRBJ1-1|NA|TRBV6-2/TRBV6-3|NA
TGTGCCAGCAGGGCCGGCTGGGGTATGAACACTGAAGCTTTCTTT
CASRAGWGMNTEAFF
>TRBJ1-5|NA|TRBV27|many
TGTGCCAGCAGTTTAGGGGGTAGCAATCAGCCCCAGCATTTT
CASSLGGSNQPQHF
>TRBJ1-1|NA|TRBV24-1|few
TGTGCCACCAGTGATTCCCTAAACACTGAAGCTTTCTTT
CATSDSLNTEAFF
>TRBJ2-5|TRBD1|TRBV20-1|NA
TGCAGTGCTGTAGACAGGGGTGAGACCCAGTACTTC
CSAVDRGETQYF
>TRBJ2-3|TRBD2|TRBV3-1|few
TGTGCCAGCAGCCAAGCTGGGCAGGGCGGGAGGAATACGCAGTATTTT
CASSQAGQGGRNTQYF
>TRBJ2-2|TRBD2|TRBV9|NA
TGTGCCAGCAGCTTCCGCGGGAGTAGGGACACCGGGGAGCTGTTTTTT
CASSFRGSRDTGELFF
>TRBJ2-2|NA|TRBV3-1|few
TGTGCCAGCAGCCAAATAGTAGCCGGGGAGCTGTTTTTT
CASSQIVAGELFF
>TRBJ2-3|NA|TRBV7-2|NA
TGTGCCAGCAGCTTAAGGGAGCTGACTTCAGATACGCAGTATTTT
CASSLRELTSDTQYF
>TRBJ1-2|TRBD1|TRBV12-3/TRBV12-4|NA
TGTGCCAGCAGTTTAAGGGACAGCTCCCGCTACACCTTC
CASSLRDSSRYTF
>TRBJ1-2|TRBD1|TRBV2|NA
TGTGCCAGCAGTGCCGAACTCTACTGGACAGGCTATGGCTACACCTTC
CASSAELYWTGYGYTF
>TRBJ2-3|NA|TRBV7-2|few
TGTGCCAGCAGCTTAGGTCAGTCGGGAACAGATACGCAGTATTTT
CASSLGQSGTDTQYF
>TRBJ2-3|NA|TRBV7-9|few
TGTGCCAGCAGCTTATTAGCGGCATTCACAGATACGCAGTATTTT
CASSLLAAFTDTQYF
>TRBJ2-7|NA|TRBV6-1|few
TGTGCCAGCAAGATCCTGTTGGAGCAGTACTTC
CASKILLEQYF
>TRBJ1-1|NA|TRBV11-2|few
TGTGCCAGCAGCTTAGGGGAGGTTGAAGCTTTCTTT
CASSLGEVEAFF
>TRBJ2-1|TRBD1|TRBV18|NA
TGTGCCAGCTCACCGAGGACAGGGGATACCTACAATGAGCAGTTCTTC
CASSPRTGDTYNEQFF
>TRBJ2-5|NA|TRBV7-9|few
TGTGCCAGCAGCTTGGTTCCCCGCCAGGGGCGCCAAGAGACCCAGTACTTC
CASSLVPRQGRQETQYF
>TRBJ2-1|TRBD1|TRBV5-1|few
TGCGCCAGCAGCAGGACAGGGGATACCTACAATGAGCAGTTCTTC
CASSRTGDTYNEQFF
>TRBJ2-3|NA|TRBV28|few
TGTGCCAGCAGTTTAGAGGGGTATACGCAGTATTTT
CASSLEGYTQYF
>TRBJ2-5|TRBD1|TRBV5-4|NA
TGTGCCAGCAACCCGACAGGGAACCAAGAGACCCAGTACTTC
CASNPTGNQETQYF
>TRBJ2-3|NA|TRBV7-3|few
TGTGCCAGCAGCTTATCCCCGAGCACAGATACGCAGTATTTT
CASSLSPSTDTQYF
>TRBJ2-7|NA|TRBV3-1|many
TGTGCCAGCCGCCGGGAAGGCGAGCAGTACTTC
CASRREGEQYF
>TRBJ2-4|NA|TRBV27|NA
TGTGCCAGCATTGGAGCTGAGTCCAAAAACATTCAGTACTTC
CASIGAESKNIQYF
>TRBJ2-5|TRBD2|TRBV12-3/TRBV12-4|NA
TGTGCCAGCAGTCCCCCGGGACTAGCGGGAGGGCGGGAGACCCAGTACTTC
CASSPPGLAGGRETQYF
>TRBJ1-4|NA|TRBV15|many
TGTGCCACCAGCAGTCTTACATTAACTAATGAAAAACTGTTTTTT
CATSSLTLTNEKLFF
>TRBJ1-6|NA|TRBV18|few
TGTGCCAGCTCACCAGGTGGTGGTTCACCCCTCCACTTT
CASSPGGGSPLHF
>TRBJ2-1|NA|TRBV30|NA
TGTGCCTGGAGTGCTTACAATGAGCAGTTCTTC
CAWSAYNEQFF
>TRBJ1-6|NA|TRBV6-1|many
TGTGCCAGCACCACGGGTAGGGCAGGGGCCCATTCACCCCTCCACTTT
CASTTGRAGAHSPLHF
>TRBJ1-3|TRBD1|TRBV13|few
TGTGCCAGCAGCTTACCCCCGGGACAGGGAAACACCATATATTTT
CASSLPPGQGNTIYF
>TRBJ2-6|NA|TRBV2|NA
TGTGCCAGCGACGGGGAGGTGTCCTCTGGGGCCAACGTCCTGACTTTC
CASDGEVSSGANVLTF
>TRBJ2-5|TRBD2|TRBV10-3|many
TGTGCCATAGGGACTAGCGGGCCATATAACCAAGAGACCCAGTACTTC
CAIGTSGPYNQETQYF
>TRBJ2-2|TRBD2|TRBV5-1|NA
TGCGCCAGCAGCGTAGCGGGAGAGTCCGGGGAGCTGTTTTTT
CASSVAGESGELFF
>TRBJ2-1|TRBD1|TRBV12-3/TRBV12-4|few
TGTGCCAGCACCGAGGACAGGAGCTCCTACAATGAGCAGTTCTTC
CASTEDRSSYNEQFF
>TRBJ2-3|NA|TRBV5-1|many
TGCGCCAGCACCTTTACCGATGGAACAGATACGCAGTATTTT
CASTFTDGTDTQYF
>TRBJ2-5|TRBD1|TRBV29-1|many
TGCAGCGTTCTCGACAGGGTAGAGACCCAGTACTTC
CSVLDRVETQYF
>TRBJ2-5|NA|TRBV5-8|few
TGTGCCAGCAGCTTCTTACAGGGCAGAGGTCAAGAGACCCAGTACTTC
CASSFLQGRGQETQYF
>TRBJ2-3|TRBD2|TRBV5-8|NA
TGTGCCAGCAGCTTCGGCGGGAGCGCAGATACGCAGTATTTT
CASSFGGSADTQYF
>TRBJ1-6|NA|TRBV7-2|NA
TGTGCCAGCAGCTTATTGGTCCAGGGGAATTCACCCCTCCACTTT
CASSLLVQGNSPLHF
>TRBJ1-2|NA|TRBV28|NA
TGTGCCAGCAGTTTACCGGGGTACGCTTATGGCTACACCTTC
CASSLPGYAYGYTF
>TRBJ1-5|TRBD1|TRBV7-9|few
TGTGCCAGCAGCAACGGACAGGGGCGCCTACAGCCCCAGCATTTT
CASSNGQGRLQPQHF
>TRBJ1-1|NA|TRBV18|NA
TGTGCCAGCTCACCACGACAGGCAAGGGTCCAGAACACTGAAGCTTTCTTT
CASSPRQARVQNTEAFF
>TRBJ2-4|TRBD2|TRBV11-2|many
TGTGCCAGCAGCTCCGGACTAGCGGTAAACATTCAGTACTTC
CASSSGLAVNIQYF
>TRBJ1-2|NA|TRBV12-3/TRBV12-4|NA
TGTGCCAGCAGTTCTTACAGTGTCGACTATGGCTACACCTTC
CASSSYSVDYGYTF
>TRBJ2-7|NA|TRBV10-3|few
TGTGCCATCAGTGAGGACAGCTACGAGCAGTACTTC
CAISEDSYEQYF
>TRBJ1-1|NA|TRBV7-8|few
TGTGCCAGCAGCTTAGCACAAGGGGTGAACACTGAAGCTTTCTTT
CASSLAQGVNTEAFF
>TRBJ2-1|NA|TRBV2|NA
TGTGCCAGCACCTGGGACGGCCCAAAGCAGTTCTTC
CASTWDGPKQFF
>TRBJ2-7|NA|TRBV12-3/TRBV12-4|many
TGTGCCAGCAGTTTAGCGGGTCCCTCCTACGAGCAGTACTTC
CASSLAGPSYEQYF
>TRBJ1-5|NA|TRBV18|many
TGTGCCAGCTCACCGGGCAATCAGCCCCAGCATTTT
CASSPGNQPQHF
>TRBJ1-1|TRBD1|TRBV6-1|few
TGTGCCAGCACCCAAGCCGGGACAGGGTCGGCTGAAGCTTTCTTT
CASTQAGTGSAEAFF